This T cell receptor beta chain was observed in a study of blood T cell repertoires in COVID-19 (TCRdb year 2020). With regard to the full study: Samples covering the acute and convalescent phases of COVID-19 were provided by collaborators in the United States, Italy and Spain. The prospective study material was composed of cDNA or gDNA derived from T cells, B-cell-depleted T cells, or PBMCs. Subjects who had been exposed to COVID-19, were actively infected with it, or had recovered from it provided the deeply sampled blood TCRbeta repertoires that made up the dataset. The repertoires were released in a freely available public database meant as a resource for research on the immune response to SARS-CoV-2. The samples were drawn from the first 160 participants of the ongoing ImmuneRACE study and from 1,254 subjects provided by 6 global collaborators. A de-identified subject ID, COVID-19 status, age in years and sex were almost always included in the sample metadata. Where available, HLA class I and class II types were obtained from metadata supplied by the sample provider rather than from assay-based typing. General findings and caveats noted by the study authors: How much clinical and demographic metadata was included differed by source and by participant, and the metadata was provided uncurated.

As for this clone: Its antigen remains undetermined. No base qualities exist here, and no much larger clone lies one base off it.

Collaborating institutions collected whole blood in K2EDTA tubes following their own protocols. For TCRbeta analysis, collaborators shipped samples in one of three forms: frozen whole blood, isolated PBMCs, or DNA extracted from either of those sample types. The junction shows trimming of 7 bases on V and 4 bases on J, and the gene matches do not reach 10 bases of it. According to the germline V gene, CDR1 reads KGHDR and CDR2 reads SFDVKD. Its CDR3 holds 17 amino acids, cysteine through phenylalanine. The CDR3 DNA has 51 bases and is translated from base 1. The immunoSEQ Assay, a bias-controlled multiplex PCR, was used to amplify TCRbeta CDR3 regions from genomic DNA. The published analysis was carried out like this. Within the assay, amplification of reference gene primers was used to estimate how many nucleated cells each sample contained. To quantify the absolute abundance of each unique TCRbeta CDR3 rearrangement, sequence reads were collapsed and filtered. For each sample, productive Simpson clonality was calculated by taking the square root of Simpson's diversity index across productive rearrangements. Here the immuneACCESS table is served through TCRdb, limited to in-frame sequences with V and J called. Missing clones are a known gap in these copies; in checked studies unresolved V genes cover under half, and the rest lacks a known reason. Clone size and V and J calls were adopted from that table, with D and trimming inferred from the DNA. The sample table lists roughly 200,000 clones, about 77% of them with a count of one. Of the sample, approximately 3% falls within the top ten clones.

Recombination linked TRBV24-1 to TRBJ2-2, with 11 central nucleotides matching TRBD1. Sequences were obtained from peripheral blood. The sequence came from a woman older than 75 with active or convalescent COVID-19. CDR3 loop: CATSPSSDRGLTGELFF. The sequenced DNA is TGTGCCACCAGCCCCTCGTCGGACAGGGGGCTCACCGGGGAGCTGTTTTTT.